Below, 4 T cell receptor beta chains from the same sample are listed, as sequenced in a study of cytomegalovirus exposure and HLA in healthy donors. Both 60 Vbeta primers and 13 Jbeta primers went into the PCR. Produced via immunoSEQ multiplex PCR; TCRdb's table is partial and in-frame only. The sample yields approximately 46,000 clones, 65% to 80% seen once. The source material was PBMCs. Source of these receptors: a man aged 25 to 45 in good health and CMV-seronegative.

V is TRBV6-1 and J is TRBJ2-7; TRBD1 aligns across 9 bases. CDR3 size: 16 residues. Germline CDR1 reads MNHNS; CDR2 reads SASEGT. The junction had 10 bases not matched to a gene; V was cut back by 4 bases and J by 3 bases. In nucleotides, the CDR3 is TGTGCCAGCAGTGGGTTTAGGGACAGGGAGGGCTACGAGCAGTACTTC. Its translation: CASSGFRDREGYEQYF.

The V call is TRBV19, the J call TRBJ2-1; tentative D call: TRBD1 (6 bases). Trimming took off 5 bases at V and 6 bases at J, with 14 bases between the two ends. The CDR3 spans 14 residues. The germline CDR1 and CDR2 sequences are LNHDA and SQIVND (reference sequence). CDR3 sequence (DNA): TGTGCCAGTAGTTCCCGGGACACTTTCAATGAGCAGTTCTTC. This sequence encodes CASSSRDTFNEQFF.

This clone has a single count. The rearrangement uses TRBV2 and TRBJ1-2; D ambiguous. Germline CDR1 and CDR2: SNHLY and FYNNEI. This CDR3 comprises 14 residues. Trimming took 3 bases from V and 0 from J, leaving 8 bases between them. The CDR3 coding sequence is TGTGCCAGCAGTGAGGCAAGAACTAACTATGGCTACACCTTC. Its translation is CASSEARTNYGYTF.

Here the CDR3 DNA reads TGCGCCAGCAGTGAGTCGTTTGGCGACAAGCAGTACTTC. Its protein product is CASSESFGDKQYF. V is TRBV10-1 and J is TRBJ2-7; D is unresolved. Germline V gene sequence: CDR1 WNHNN, CDR2 SYGVQD (reference sequence). Trimming took off 0 bases at V and 8 bases at J, with 11 bases between the two ends. The CDR3 length is 13 residues.